This T cell receptor (beta chain) was identified during a study of regulatory T cells in long-lasting Graves disease. This clonotype was seen at least ten times. The antigen remains unidentified. Study observations and caveats: A greater number of public clonotypes (approximately 2,500) was shared by persistent patients than by new patients (over 900).

The TCR beta library used iRepertoire HTBI primers with Arm-PCR amplification of CDR3. Via MiXCR, TCRdb re-called the multiplex PCR reads, giving one row per CDR3 protein. The sample yields roughly 560,000 distinct CDR3 sequences, about 12% seen once. Time point given: newly diagnosed GD, antithyroid drugs for less than 3 months. Preparation of the TCR library used RNA extracted from PBMCs. The CDR3 consists of 14 residues. With 4 bases removed from V and 0 bases from J, the gap between germline ends came to 10 bases. Germline values: CDR1 GTSNPN, CDR2 SVGIG (reference sequence). A further study also used this sample, focusing on T cells in Graves' hyperthyroidism and ophthalmopathy.

The receptor comes from a woman aged 25 to 45 with Graves disease. Sequences were derived from peripheral blood mononuclear cells (PBMCs), sampled at new diagnosis, from a patient treated with antithyroid drugs. J is TRBJ2-1 and V is TRBV30; D call uncertain. The CDR3 loop reads CAWTRYSSYNEQFF. CDR3 sequence (DNA): TGTGCCTGGACCAGATATAGCTCCTACAATGAGCAGTTCTTC.